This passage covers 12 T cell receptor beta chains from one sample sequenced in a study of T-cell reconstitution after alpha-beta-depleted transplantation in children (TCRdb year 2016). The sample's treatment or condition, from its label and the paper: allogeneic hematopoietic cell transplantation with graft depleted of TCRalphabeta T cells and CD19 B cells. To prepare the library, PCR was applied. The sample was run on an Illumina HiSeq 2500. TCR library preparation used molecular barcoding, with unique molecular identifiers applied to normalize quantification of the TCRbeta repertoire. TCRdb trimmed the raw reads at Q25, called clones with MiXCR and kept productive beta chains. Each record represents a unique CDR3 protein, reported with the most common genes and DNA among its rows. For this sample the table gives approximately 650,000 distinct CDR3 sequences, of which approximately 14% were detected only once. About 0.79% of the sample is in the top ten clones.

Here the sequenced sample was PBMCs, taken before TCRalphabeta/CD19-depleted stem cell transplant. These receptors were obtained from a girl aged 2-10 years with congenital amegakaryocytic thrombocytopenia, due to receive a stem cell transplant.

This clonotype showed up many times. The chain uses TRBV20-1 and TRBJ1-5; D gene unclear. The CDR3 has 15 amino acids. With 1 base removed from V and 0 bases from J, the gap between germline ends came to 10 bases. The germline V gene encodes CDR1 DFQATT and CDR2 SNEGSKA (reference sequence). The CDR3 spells CSARAIDYSNQPQHF. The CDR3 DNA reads TGCAGTGCTAGAGCAATCGATTATAGCAATCAGCCCCAGCATTTT.

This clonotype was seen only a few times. CDR3 DNA sequence: TGTGCCAGCAGTTCCGGACTAGCGGGACCAGAGACCCAGTACTTC. Protein sequence: CASSSGLAGPETQYF. The chain employs TRBV28 and TRBJ2-5, with TRBD2 matching over 12 bases. CDR3 size: 15 residues. The germline CDR1 and CDR2 sequences are MDHEN and SYDVKM. The V segment lost 4 bases and the J segment 4 bases; nucleotides outside the gene matches: 4.

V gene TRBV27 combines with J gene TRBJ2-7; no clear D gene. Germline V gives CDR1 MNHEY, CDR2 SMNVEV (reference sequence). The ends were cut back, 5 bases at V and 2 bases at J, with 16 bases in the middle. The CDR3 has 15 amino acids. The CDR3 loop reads CASSPFLVATYEQYF. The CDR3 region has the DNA TGTGCCAGCAGTCCCTTCCTCGTGGCCACCTACGAGCAGTACTTC.

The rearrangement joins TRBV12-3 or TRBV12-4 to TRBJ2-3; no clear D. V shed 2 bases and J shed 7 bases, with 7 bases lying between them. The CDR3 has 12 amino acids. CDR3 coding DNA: TGTGCCAGCAGTTTATTTTTGAATACGCAGTATTTT. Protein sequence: CASSLFLNTQYF.

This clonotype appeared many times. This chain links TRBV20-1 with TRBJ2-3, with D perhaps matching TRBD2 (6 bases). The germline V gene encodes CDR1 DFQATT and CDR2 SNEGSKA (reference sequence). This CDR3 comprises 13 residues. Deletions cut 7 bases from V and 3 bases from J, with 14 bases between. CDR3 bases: TGCAGTGTCTGGGAGGAAGGGACAGATACGCAGTATTTT. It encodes CSVWEEGTDTQYF.

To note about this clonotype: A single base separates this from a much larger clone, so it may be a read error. The CDR3: CAIRTGSANTGELFF. The DNA for the CDR3 is TGTGCCATCAGAACCGGGTCAGCGAACACCGGGGAGCTGTTTTTT. The J gene is TRBJ2-2, the V gene TRBV10-3; no reliable D call. In germline, CDR1 is ENHRY, CDR2 SYGVKD. Deletions cut 6 bases from V and 0 bases from J, with 11 bases between. The length of the CDR3 is 15 residues.

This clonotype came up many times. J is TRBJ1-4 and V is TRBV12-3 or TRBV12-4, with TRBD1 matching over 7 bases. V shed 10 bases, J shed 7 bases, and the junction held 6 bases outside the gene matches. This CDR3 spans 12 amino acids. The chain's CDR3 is CATTGDGEKLFF. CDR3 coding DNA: TGTGCCACCACAGGGGACGGTGAAAAACTGTTTTTT.

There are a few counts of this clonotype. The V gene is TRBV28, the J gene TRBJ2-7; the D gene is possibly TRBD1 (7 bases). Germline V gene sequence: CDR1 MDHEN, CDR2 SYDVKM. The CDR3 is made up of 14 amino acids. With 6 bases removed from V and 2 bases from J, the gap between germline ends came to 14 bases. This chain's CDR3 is CASREGALTYEQYF. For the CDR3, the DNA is TGTGCCAGCAGGGAGGGGGCCTTAACCTACGAGCAGTACTTC.

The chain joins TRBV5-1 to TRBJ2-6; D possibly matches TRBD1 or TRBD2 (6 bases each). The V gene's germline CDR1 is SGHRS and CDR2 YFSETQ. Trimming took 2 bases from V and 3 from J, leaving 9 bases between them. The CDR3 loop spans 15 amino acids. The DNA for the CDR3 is TGCGCCAGCAGCTTAGGGGGGAATGGGGCCAACGTCCTGACTTTC. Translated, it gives CASSLGGNGANVLTF.

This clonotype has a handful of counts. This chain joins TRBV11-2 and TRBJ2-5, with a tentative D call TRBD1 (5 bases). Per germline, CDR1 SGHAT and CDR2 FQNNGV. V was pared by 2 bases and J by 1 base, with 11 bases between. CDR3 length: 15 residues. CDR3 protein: CASSLHGAVQETQYF. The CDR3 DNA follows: TGTGCCAGCAGCTTACATGGGGCCGTCCAAGAGACCCAGTACTTC.

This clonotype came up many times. The CDR3 reads CASSLSPGQPQHF. CDR3 in DNA: TGTGCCAGCAGCTTATCCCCAGGACAGCCCCAGCATTTT. V is TRBV7-3 and J is TRBJ1-5; D is unclear. Germline loops: CDR1 SGHTA, CDR2 FQGTGA. Deletions cut 2 bases from V and 7 bases from J, with 9 bases between. This CDR3 comprises 13 residues. Full variable domain (rest looked up from reference TRBV7-3 and TRBJ1-5): GAGVSQTPSNKVTEKGKYVELRCDPISGHTALYWYRQSLGQGPEFLIYFQGTGAADDSGLPNDRFFAVRPEGSVSTLKIQRTERGDSAVYLCASSLSPGQPQHFGDGTRLSIL.

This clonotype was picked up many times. The CDR3 region has the DNA TGCAGTGCCCTTAGCGGGAGCCCCTACAATGAGCAGTTCTTC. It is translated as CSALSGSPYNEQFF. This rearrangement joins TRBV20-1 to TRBJ2-1; 9 positions agree with TRBD2. Germline CDR1 reads DFQATT; CDR2 reads SNEGSKA (reference sequence). V lost 6 bases and J lost 2; bases outside the gene matches: 5. The CDR3 runs to 14 residues.